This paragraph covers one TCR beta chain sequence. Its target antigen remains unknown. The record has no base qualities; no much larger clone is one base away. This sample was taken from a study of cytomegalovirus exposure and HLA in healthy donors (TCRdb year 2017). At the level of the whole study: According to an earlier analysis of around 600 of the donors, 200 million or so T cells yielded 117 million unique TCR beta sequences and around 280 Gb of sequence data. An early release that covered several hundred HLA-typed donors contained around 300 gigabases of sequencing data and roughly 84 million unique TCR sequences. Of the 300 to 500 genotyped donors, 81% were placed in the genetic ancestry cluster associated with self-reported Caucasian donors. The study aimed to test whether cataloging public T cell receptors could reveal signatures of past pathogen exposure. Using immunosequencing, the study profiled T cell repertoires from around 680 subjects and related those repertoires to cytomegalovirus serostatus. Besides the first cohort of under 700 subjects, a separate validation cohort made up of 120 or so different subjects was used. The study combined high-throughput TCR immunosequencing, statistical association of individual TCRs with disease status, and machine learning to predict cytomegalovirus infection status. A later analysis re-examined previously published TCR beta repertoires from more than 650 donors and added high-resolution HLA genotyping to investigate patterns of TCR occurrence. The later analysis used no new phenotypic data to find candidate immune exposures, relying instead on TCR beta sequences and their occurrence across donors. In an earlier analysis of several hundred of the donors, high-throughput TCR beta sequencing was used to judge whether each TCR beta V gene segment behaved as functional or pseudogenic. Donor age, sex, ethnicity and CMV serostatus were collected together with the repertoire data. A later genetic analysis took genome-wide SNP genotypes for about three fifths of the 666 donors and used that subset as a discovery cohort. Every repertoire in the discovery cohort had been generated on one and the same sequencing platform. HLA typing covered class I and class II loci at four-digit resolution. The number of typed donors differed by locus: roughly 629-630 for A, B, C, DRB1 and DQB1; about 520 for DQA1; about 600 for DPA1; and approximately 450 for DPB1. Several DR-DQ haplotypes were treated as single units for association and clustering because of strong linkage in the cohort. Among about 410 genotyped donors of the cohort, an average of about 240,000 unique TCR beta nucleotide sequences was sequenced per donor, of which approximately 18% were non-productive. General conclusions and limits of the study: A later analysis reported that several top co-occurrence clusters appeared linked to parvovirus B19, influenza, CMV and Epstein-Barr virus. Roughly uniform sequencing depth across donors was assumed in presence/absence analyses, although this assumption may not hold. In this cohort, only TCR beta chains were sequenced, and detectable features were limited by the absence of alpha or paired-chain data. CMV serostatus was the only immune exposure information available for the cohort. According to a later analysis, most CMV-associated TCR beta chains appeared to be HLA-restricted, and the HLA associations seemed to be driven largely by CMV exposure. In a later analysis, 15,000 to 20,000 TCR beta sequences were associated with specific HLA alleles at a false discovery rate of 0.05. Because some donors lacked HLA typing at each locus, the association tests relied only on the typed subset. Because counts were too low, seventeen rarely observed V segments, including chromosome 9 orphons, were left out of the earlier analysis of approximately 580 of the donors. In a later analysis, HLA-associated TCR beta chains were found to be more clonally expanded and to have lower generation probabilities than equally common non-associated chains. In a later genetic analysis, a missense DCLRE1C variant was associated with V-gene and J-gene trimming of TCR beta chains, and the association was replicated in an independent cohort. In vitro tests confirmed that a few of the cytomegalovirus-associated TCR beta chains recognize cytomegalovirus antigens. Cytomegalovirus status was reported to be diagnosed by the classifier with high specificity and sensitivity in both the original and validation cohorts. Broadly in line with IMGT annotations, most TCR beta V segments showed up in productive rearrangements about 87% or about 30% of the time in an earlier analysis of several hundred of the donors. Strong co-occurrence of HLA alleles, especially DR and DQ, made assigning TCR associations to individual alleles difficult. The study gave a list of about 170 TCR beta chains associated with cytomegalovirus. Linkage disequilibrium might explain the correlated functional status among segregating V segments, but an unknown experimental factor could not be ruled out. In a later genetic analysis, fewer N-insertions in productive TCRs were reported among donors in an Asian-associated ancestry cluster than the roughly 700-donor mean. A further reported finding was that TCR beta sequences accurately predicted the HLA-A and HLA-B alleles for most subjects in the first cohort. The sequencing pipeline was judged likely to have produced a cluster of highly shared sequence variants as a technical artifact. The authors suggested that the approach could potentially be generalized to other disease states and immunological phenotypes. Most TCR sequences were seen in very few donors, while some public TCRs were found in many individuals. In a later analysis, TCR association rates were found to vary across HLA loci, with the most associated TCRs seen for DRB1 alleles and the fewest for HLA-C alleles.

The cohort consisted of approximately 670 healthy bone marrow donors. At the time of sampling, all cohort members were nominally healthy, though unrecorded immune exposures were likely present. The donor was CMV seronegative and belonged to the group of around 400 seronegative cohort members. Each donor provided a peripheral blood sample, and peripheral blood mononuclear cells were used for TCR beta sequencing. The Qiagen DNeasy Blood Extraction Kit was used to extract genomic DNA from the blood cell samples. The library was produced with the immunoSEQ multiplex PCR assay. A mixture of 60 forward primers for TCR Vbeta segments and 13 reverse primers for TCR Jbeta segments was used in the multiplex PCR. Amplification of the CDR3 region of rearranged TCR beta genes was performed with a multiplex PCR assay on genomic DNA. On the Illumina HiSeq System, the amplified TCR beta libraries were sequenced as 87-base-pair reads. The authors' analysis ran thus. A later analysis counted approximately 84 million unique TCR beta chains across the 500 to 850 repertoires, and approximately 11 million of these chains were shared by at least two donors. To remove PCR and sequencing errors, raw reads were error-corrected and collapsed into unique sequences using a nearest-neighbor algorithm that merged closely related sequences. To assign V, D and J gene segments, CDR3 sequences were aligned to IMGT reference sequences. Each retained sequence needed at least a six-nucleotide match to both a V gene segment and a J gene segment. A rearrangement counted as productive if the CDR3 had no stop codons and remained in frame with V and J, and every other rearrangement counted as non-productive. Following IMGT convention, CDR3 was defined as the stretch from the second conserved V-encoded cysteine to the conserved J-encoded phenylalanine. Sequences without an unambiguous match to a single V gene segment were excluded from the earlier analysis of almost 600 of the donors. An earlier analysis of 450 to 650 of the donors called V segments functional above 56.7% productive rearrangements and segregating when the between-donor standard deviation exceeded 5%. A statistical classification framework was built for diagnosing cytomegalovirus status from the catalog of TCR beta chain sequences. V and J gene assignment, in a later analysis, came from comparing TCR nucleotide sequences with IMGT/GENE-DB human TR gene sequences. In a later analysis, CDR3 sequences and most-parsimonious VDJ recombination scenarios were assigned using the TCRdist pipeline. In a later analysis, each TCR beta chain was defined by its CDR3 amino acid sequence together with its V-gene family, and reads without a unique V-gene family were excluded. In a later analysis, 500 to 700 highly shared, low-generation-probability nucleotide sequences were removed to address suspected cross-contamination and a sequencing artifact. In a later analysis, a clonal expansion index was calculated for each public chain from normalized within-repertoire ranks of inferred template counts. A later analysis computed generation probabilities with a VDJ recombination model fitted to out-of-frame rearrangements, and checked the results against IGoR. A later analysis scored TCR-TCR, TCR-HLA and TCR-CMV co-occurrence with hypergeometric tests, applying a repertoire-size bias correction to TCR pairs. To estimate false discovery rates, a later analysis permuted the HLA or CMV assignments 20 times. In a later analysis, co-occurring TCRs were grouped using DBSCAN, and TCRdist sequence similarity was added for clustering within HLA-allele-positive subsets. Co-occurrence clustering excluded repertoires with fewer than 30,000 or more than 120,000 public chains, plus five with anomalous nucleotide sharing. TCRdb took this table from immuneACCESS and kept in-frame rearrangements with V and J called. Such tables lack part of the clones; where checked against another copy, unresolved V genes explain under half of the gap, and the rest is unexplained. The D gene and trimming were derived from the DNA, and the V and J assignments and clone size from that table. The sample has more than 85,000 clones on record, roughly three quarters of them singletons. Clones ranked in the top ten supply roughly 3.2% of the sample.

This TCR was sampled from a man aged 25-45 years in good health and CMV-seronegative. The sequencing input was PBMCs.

CDR3 reads: CASSPQGLAGYEQYF. The sequence in DNA is TGTGCCAGCAGTCCTCAGGGACTAGCGGGATACGAGCAGTACTTC. The sequence is built from TRBV14 and TRBJ2-7; 13 bases in the junction line up with TRBD2. The germline V gene encodes CDR1 SGHDN and CDR2 FVKESK. Its CDR3 holds 15 amino acids, cysteine through phenylalanine. Of the read, only the CDR3 DNA is kept; its 45 bases are in frame from base 1. V is pruned by 6 bases and J by 4 bases, leaving 6 bases of the junction without a gene match. Where the CDR3 stops, the reference TRBV14 and TRBJ2-7 genes take over; the full variable domain is EAGVTQFPSHSVIEKGQTVTLRCDPISGHDNLYWYRRVMGKEIKFLLHFVKESKQDESGMPNNRFLAERTGGTYSTLKVQPAELEDSGVYFCASSPQGLAGYEQYFGPGTRLTVT.